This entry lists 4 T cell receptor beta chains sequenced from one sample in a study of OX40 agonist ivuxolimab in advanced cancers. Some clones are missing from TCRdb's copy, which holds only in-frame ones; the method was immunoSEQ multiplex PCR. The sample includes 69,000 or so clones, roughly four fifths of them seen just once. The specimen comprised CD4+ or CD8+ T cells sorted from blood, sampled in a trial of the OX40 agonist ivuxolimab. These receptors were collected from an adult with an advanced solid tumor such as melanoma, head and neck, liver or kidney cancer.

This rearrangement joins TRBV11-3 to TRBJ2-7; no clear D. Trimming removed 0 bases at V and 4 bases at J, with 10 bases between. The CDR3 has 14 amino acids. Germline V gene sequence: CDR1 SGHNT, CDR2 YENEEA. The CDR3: CASSLDRYSYEQYF. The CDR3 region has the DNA TGTGCCAGCAGCTTAGATCGGTACTCATACGAGCAGTACTTC.

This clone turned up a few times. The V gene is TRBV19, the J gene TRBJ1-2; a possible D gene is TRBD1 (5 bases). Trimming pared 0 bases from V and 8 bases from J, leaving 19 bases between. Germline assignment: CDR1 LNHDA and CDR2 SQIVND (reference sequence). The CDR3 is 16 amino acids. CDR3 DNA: TGTGCCAGTAGTATAGATAGAGGTCTCGTCAAGGGGGGCTACACCTTC. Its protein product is CASSIDRGLVKGGYTF.

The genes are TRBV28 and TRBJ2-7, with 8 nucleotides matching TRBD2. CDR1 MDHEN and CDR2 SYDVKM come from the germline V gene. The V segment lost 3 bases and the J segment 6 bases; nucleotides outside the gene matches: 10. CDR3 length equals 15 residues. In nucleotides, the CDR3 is TGTGCCAGCAGTTTTTGGGGTAGCGGGGATCTCGAGCAGTACTTC. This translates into CASSFWGSGDLEQYF.

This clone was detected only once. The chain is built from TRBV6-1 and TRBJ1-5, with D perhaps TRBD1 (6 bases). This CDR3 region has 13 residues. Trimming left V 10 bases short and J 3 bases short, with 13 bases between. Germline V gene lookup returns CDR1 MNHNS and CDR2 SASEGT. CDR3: CATSTGVNQPQHF. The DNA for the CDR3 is TGTGCCACCTCGACAGGCGTCAATCAGCCCCAGCATTTT.